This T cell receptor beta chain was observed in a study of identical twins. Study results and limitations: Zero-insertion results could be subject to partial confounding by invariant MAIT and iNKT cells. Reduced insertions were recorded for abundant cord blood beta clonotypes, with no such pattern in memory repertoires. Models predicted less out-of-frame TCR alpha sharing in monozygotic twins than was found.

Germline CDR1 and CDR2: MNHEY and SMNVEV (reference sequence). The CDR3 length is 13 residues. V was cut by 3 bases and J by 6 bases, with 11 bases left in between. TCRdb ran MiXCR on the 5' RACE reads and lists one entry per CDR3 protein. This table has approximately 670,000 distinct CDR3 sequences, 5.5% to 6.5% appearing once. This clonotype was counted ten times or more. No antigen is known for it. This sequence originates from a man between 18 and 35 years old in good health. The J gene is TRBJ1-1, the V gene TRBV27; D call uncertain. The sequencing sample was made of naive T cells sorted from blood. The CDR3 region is CASSLGWFAEAFF. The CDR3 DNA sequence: TGTGCCAGCAGTTTGGGGTGGTTCGCTGAAGCTTTCTTT.